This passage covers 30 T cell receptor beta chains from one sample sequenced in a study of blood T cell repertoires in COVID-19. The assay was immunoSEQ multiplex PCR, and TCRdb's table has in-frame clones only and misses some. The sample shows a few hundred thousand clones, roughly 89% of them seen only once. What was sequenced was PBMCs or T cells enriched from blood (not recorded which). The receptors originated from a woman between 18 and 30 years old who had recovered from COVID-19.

As DNA, the CDR3 is TGTGCCAGCAGCTTAGAGTTAGGGACAGGGGTTTACGAGCAGTACTTC. Encoded protein: CASSLELGTGVYEQYF. V gene TRBV7-8 combines with J gene TRBJ2-7; 10 bases align to TRBD1. Losses at the gene ends were 1 base for V and 4 bases for J; bases not matched to a gene: 7. There are 16 residues in the CDR3. CDR1 and CDR2 from the germline V gene are SGHVS and FQNEAQ. The variable domain in full, with the rest retrieved from reference TRBV7-8 and TRBJ2-7, is GAGVSQSPRYKVAKRGQDVALRCDPISGHVSLFWYQQALGQGPEFLTYFQNEAQLDKSGLPSDRFFAERPEGSVSTLKIQRTQQEDSAVYLCASSLELGTGVYEQYFGPGTRLTVT.

The CDR3 DNA follows: TGTGCCAGCAGTTTATGGCGGGTCAATCAGCCCCAGCATTTT. It codes for CASSLWRVNQPQHF. The rearrangement uses TRBV28 and TRBJ1-5, with D hard to call. V gave up 0 bases and J gave up 3 bases, with 6 bases separating them. CDR3 length: 14 residues. From germline, CDR1 is MDHEN and CDR2 SYDVKM.

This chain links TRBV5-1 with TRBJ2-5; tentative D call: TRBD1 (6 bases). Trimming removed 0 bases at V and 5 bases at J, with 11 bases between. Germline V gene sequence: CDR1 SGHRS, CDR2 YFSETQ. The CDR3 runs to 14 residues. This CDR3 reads CASSLAGQGETQYF. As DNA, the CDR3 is TGCGCCAGCAGCTTGGCCGGGCAGGGGGAGACCCAGTACTTC.

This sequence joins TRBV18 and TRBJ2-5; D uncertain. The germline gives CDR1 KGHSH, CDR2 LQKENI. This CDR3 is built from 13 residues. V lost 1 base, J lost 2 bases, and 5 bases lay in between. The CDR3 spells CASSPQQQETQYF. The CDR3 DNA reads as TGTGCCAGCTCACCACAACAGCAAGAGACCCAGTACTTC.

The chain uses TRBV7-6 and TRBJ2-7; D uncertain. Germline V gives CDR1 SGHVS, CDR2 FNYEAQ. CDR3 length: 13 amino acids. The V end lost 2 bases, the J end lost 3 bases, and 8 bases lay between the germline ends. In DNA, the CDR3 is TGTGCCAGCAGCTTATCTCCCAGCTACGAGCAGTACTTC. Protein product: CASSLSPSYEQYF.

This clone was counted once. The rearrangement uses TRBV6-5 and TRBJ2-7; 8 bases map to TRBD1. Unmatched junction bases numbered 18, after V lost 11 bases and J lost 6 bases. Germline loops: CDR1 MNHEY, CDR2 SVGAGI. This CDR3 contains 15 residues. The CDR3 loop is CAAEGQDLYPTEQYF. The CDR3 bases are TGTGCCGCAGAGGGACAGGATCTTTATCCGACCGAGCAGTACTTC.

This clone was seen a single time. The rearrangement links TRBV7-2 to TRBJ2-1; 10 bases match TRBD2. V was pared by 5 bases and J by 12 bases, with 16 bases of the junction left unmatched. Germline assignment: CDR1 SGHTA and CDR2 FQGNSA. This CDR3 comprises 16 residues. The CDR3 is CASSPSGSGRTSGQFF. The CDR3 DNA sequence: TGTGCCAGCAGCCCCAGCGGTAGCGGGAGGACTTCGGGGCAGTTCTTC.

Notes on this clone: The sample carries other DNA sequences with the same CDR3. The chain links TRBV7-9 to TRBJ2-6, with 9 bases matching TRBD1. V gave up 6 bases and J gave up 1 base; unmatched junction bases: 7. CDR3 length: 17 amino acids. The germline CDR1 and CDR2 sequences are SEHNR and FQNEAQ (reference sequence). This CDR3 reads CASSPGQGRSGANVLTF. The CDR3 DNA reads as TGTGCCAGCAGTCCGGGACAGGGCAGGTCTGGGGCCAACGTCCTGACTTTC.

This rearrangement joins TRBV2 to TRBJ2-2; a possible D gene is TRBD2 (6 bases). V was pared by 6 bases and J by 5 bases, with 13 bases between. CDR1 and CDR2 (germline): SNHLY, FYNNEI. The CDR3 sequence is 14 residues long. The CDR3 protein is CASRGGLMTGELFF. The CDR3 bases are TGTGCCAGCAGGGGAGGCCTTATGACCGGGGAGCTGTTTTTT.

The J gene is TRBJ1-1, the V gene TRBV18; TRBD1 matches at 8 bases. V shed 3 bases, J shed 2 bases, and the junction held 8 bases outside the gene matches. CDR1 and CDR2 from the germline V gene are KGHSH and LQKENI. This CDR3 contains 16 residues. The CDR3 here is CASSPQGQDSNTEAFF. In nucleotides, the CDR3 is TGTGCCAGCTCACCCCAGGGACAGGACTCAAACACTGAAGCTTTCTTT.

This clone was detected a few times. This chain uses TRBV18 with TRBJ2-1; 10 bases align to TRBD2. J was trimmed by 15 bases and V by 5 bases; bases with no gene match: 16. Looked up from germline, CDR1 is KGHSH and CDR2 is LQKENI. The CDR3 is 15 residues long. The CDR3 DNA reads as TGTGCCAGCTCAAAGAGCGGGAGGGCCAGACTGAGCCGGTTCTTC. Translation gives CASSKSGRARLSRFF.

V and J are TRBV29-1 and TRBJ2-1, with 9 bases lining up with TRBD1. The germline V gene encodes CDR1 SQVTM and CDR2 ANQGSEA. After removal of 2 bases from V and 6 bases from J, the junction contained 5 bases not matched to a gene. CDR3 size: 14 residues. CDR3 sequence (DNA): TGCAGCGTTGAACATGGGACAGGGAGCAATGAGCAGTTCTTC. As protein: CSVEHGTGSNEQFF.

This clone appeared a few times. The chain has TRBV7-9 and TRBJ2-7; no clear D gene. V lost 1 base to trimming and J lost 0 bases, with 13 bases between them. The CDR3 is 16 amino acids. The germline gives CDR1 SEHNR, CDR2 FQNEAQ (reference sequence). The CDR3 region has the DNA TGTGCCAGCAGCTTAGATCTTCTCCTAACCTCCTACGAGCAGTACTTC. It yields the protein CASSLDLLLTSYEQYF.

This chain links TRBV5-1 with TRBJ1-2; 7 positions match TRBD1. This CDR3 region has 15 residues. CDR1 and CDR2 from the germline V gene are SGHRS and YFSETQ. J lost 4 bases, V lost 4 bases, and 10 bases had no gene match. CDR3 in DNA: TGCGCCAGCAGCCCGGAGACAGGGCCCATCTATGGCTACACCTTC. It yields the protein CASSPETGPIYGYTF.

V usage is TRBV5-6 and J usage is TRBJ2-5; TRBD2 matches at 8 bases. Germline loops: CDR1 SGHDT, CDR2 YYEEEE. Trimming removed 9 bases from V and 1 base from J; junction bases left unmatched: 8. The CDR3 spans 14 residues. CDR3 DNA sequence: TGTGCCACTAAGATTAGCGGGGCCCAAGAGACCCAGTACTTC. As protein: CATKISGAQETQYF.

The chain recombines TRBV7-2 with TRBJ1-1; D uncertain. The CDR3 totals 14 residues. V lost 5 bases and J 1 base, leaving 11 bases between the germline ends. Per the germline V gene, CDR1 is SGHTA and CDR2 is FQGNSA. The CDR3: CASSPRGRNTEAFF. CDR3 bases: TGTGCCAGCAGCCCCCGGGGTAGGAACACTGAAGCTTTCTTT. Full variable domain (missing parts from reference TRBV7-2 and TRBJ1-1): GAGVSQSPSNKVTEKGKDVELRCDPISGHTALYWYRQSLGQGLEFLIYFQGNSAPDKSGLPSDRFSAERTGGSVSTLTIQRTQQEDSAVYLCASSPRGRNTEAFFGQGTRLTVV.

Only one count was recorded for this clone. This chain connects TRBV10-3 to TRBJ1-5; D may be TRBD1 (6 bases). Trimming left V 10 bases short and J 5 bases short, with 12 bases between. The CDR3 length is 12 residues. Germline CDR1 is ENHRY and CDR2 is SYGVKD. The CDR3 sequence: CATAQGDQPQHF. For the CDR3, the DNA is TGTGCCACTGCACAGGGCGATCAGCCCCAGCATTTT.

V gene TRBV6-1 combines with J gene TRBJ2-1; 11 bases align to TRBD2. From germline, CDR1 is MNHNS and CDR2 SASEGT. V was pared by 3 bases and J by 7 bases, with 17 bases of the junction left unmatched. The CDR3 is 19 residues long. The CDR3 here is CASSDSHSFLAGGGNEQFF. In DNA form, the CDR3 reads TGTGCCAGCAGTGATTCCCATTCCTTTCTAGCGGGGGGAGGGAATGAGCAGTTCTTC.

CDR3 coding DNA: TGTGCCAGCAGTTTTATGGGAGGGCCCGAGCAGTACTTC. Its translation is CASSFMGGPEQYF. The J gene is TRBJ2-7, the V gene TRBV28; 7 bases fit TRBD2. The germline gives CDR1 MDHEN, CDR2 SYDVKM. This CDR3 has 13 amino acids. J lost 6 bases, V lost 3 bases, and 5 bases had no gene match. Supplemented by reference TRBV28 and TRBJ2-7, the full variable domain reads DVKVTQSSRYLVKRTGEKVFLECVQDMDHENMFWYRQDPGLGLRLIYFSYDVKMKEKGDIPEGYSVSREKKERFSLILESASTNQTSMYLCASSFMGGPEQYFGPGTRLTVT.

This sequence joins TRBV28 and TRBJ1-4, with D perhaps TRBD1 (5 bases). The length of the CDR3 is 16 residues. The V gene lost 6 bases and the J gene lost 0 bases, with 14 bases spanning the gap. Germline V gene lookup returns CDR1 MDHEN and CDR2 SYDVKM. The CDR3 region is CASSITGLATNEKLFF. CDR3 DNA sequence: TGTGCCAGCAGCATCACGGGACTTGCAACTAATGAAAAACTGTTTTTT.

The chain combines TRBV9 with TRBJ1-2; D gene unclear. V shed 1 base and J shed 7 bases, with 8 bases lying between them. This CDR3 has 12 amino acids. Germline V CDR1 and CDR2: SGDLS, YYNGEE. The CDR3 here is CASSVSHFGYTF. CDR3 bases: TGTGCCAGCAGCGTATCCCACTTTGGCTACACCTTC.

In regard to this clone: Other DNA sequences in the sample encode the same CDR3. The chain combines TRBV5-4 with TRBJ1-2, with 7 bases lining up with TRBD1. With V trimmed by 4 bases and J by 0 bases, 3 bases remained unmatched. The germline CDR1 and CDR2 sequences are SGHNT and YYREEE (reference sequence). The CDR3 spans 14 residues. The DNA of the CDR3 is TGTGCCAGCAGCCTAGGGACAGCTAACTATGGCTACACCTTC. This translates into CASSLGTANYGYTF.

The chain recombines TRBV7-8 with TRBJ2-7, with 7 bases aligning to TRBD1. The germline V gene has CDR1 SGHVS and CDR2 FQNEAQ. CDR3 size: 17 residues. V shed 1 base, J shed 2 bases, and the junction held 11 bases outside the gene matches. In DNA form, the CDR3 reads TGTGCCAGCAGCTTAGGTCGAGGGGGCGCGTCTACCTACGAGCAGTACTTC. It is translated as CASSLGRGGASTYEQYF.

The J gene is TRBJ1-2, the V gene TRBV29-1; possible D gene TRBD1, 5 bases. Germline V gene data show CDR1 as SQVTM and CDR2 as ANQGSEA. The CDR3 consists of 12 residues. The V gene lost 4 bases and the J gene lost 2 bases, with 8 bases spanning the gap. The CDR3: CSVGGENYGYTF. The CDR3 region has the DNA TGCAGCGTTGGGGGCGAGAACTATGGCTACACCTTC. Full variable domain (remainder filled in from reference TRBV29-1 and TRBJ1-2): SAVISQKPSRDICQRGTSLTIQCQVDSQVTMMFWYRQQPGQSLTLIATANQGSEATYESGFVIDKFPISRPNLTFSTLTVSNMSPEDSSIYLCSVGGENYGYTFGSGTRLTVV.

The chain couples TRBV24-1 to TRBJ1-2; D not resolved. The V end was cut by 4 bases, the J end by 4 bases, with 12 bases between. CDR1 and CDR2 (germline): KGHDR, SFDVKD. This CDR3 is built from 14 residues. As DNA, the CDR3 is TGTGCCACCAGTGACCCTCTGTCCAGCTATGGCTACACCTTC. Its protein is CATSDPLSSYGYTF.

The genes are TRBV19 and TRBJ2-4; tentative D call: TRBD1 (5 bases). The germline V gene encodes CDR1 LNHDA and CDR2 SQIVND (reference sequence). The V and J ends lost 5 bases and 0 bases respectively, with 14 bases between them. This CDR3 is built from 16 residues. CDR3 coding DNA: TGTGCCAGTAGTCCTATTAGGGGATTAGCCAAAAACATTCAGTACTTC. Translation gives CASSPIRGLAKNIQYF.

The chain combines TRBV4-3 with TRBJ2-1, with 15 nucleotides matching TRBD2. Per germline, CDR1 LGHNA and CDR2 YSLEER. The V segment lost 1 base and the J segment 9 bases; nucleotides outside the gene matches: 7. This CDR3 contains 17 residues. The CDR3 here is CASSQGGTSGGFSEQFF. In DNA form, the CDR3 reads TGCGCCAGCAGCCAAGGCGGGACTAGCGGGGGGTTTAGTGAGCAGTTCTTC.

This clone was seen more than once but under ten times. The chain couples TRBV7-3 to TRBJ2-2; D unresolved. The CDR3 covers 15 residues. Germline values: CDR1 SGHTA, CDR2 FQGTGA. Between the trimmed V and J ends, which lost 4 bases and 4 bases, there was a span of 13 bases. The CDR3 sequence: CASSSRSRLTGELFF. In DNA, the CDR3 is TGTGCCAGCAGCTCCAGATCCAGACTCACCGGGGAGCTGTTTTTT.

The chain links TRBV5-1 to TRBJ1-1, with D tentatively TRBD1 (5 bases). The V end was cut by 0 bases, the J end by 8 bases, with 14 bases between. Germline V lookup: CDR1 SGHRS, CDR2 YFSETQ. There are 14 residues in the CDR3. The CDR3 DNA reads TGCGCCAGCAGCTTGGATGGTAGGGGAAGCGAAGCTTTCTTT. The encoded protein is CASSLDGRGSEAFF.

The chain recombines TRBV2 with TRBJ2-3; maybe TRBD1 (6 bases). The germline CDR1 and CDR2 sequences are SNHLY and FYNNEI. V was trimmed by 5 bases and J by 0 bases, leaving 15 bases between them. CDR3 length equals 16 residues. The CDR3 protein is CASSNRVWGSTDTQYF. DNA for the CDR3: TGTGCCAGCAGTAACAGGGTTTGGGGAAGCACAGATACGCAGTATTTT. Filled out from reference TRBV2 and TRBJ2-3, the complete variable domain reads EPEVTQTPSHQVTQMGQEVILRCVPISNHLYFYWYRQILGQKVEFLVSFYNNEISEKSEIFDDQFSVERPDGSNFTLKIRSTKLEDSAMYFCASSNRVWGSTDTQYFGPGTRLTVL.